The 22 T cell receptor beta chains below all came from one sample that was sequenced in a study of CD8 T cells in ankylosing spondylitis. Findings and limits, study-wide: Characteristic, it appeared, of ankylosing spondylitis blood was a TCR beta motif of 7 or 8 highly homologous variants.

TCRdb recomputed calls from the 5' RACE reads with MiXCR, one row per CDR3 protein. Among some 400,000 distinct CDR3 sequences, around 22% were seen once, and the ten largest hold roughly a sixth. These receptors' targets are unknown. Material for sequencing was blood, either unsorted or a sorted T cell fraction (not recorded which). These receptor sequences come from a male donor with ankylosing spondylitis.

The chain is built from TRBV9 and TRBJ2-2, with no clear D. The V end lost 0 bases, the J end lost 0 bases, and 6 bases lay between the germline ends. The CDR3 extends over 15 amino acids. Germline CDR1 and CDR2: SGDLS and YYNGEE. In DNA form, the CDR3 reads TGTGCCAGCAGCGTAGACCCCACGAACACCGGGGAGCTGTTTTTT. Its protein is CASSVDPTNTGELFF.

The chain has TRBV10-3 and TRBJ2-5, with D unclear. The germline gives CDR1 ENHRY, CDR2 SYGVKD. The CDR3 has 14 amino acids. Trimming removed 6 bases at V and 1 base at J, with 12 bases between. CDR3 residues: CAISRSRAQETQYF. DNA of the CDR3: TGTGCCATCAGCCGCTCAAGGGCCCAAGAGACCCAGTACTTC.

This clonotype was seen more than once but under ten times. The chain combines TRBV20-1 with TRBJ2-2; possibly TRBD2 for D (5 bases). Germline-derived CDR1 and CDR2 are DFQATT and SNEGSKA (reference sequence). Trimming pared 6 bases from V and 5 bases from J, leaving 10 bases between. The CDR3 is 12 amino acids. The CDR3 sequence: CSAGGRTGELFF. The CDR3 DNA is TGCAGTGCCGGAGGCCGAACCGGGGAGCTGTTTTTT.

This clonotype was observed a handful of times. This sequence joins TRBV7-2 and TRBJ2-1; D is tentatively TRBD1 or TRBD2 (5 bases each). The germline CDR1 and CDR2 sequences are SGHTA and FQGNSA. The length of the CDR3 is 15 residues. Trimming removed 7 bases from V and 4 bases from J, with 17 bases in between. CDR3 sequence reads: CASTPGPGLYNEQFF. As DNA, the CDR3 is TGTGCCAGCACACCGGGACCAGGCCTTTACAATGAGCAGTTCTTC.

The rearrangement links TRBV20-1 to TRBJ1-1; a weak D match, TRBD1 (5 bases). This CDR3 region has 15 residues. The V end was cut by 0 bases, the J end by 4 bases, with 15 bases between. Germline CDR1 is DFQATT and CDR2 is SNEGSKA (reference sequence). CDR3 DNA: TGCAGTGCTAGAGATCCAGGGAGTTGGGGCACTGAAGCTTTCTTT. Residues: CSARDPGSWGTEAFF.

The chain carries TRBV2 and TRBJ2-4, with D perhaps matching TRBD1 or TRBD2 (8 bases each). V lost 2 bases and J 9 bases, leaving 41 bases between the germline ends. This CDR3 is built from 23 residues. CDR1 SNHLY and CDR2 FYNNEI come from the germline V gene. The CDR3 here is CASSERGGQGRTSGLRRESIQYF. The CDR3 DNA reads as TGTGCCAGCAGTGAAAGGGGAGGACAGGGTAGAACTAGCGGTCTCCGGCGGGAAAGCATTCAGTACTTC.

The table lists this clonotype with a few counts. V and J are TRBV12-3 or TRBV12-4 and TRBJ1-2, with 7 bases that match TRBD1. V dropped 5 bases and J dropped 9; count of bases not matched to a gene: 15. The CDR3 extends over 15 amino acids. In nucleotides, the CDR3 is TGTGCCAGCAGTCAGGGGGTCCCTTCCCCAACGAGCTACACCTTC. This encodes CASSQGVPSPTSYTF.

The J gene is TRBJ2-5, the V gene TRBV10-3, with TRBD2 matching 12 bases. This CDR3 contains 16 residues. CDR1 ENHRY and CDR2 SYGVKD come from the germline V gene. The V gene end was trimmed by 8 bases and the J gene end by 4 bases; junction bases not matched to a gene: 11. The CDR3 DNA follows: TGTGCCATCGGAAGTGAACCGGGACTAGCGGGAGAGACCCAGTACTTC. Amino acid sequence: CAIGSEPGLAGETQYF.

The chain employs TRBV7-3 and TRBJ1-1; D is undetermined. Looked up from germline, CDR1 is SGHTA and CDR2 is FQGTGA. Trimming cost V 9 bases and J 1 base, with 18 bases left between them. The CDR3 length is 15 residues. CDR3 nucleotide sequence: TGTGCCAGTCAGCCAACGCCGGCAGGGAACACTGAAGCTTTCTTT. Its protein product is CASQPTPAGNTEAFF.

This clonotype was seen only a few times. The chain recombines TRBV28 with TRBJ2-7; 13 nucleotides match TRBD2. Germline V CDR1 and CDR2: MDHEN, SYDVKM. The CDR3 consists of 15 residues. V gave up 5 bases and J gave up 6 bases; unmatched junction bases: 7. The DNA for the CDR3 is TGTGCCAGCAGTCCCCCGGGACTAGCGGGGACCGAGCAGTACTTC. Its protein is CASSPPGLAGTEQYF. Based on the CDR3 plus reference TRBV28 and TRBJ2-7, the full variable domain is DVKVTQSSRYLVKRTGEKVFLECVQDMDHENMFWYRQDPGLGLRLIYFSYDVKMKEKGDIPEGYSVSREKKERFSLILESASTNQTSMYLCASSPPGLAGTEQYFGPGTRLTVT.

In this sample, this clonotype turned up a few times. The CDR3 DNA reads TGTGCCAGCAGCCAAAGGGGGCCCGGCTATGGCTACACCTTC. This translates into CASSQRGPGYGYTF. V and J are TRBV3-1 and TRBJ1-2, with TRBD1 matching over 7 bases. The J segment lost 4 bases and the V segment lost 2 bases, leaving 4 bases of the junction unmatched. Germline CDR1 is LGHDT and CDR2 is YNNKEL (reference sequence). The CDR3 loop spans 14 amino acids. Together with reference TRBV3-1 and TRBJ1-2, the CDR3 gives the full variable domain: DTAVSQTPKYLVTQMGNDKSIKCEQNLGHDTMYWYKQDSKKFLKIMFSYNNKELIINETVPNRFSPKSPDKAHLNLHINSLELGDSAVYFCASSQRGPGYGYTFGSGTRLTVV.

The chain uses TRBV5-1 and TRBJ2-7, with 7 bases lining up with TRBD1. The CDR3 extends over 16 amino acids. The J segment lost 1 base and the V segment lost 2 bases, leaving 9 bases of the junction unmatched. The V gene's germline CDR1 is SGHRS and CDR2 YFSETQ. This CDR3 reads CASSFLRSGQSYEQYF. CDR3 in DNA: TGCGCCAGCAGCTTCCTCAGGTCGGGACAGTCCTACGAGCAGTACTTC.

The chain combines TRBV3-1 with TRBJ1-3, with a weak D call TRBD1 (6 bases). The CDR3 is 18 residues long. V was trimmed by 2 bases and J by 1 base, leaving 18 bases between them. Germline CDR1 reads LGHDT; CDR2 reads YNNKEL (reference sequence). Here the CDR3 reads CASSQYNGGGHSGNTIYF. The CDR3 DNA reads TGTGCCAGCAGCCAATATAACGGCGGGGGCCATTCTGGAAACACCATATATTTT.

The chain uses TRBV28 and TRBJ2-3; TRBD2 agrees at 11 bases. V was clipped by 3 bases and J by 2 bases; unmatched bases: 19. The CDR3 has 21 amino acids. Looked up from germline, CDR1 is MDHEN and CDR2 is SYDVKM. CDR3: CASSFTPGRASGRSYTDTQYF. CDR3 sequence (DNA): TGTGCCAGCAGTTTCACCCCAGGAAGGGCTAGCGGGAGGTCCTACACAGATACGCAGTATTTT.

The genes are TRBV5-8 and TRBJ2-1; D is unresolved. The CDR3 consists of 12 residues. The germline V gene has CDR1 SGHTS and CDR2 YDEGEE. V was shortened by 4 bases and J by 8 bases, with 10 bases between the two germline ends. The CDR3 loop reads CASSPNWDEQFF. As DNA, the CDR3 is TGTGCCAGCAGCCCAAACTGGGATGAGCAGTTCTTC.

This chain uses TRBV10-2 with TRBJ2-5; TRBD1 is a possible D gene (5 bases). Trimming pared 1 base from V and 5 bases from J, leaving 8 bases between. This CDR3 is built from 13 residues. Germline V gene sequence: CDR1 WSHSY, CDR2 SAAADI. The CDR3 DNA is TGCGCCAGCAGTGAGTTGCAGGGCGAGACCCAGTACTTC. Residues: CASSELQGETQYF.

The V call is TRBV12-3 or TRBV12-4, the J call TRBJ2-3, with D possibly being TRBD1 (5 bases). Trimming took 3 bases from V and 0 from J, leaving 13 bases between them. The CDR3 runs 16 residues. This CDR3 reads CASSFGLGPSTDTQYF. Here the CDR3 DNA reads TGTGCCAGCAGTTTTGGGTTGGGGCCTAGCACAGATACGCAGTATTTT.

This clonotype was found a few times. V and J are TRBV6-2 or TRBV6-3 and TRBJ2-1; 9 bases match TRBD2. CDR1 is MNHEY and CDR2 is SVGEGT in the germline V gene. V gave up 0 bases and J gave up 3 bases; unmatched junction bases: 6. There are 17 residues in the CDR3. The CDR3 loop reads CASSYSPASGIYNEQFF. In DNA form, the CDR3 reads TGTGCCAGCAGTTACTCTCCAGCTAGCGGGATCTACAATGAGCAGTTCTTC.

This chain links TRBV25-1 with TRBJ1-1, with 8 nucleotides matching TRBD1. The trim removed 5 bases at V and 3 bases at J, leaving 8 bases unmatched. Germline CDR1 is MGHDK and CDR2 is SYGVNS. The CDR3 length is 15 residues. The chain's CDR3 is CASSSEEGQDTEAFF. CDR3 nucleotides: TGTGCCAGCAGTTCCGAAGAGGGACAGGACACTGAAGCTTTCTTT.

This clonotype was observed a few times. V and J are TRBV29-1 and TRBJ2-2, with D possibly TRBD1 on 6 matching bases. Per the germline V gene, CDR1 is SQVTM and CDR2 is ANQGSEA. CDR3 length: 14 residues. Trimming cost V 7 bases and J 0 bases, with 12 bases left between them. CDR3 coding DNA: TGCAGCGCATGGACAGTCCCGAACACCGGGGAGCTGTTTTTT. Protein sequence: CSAWTVPNTGELFF.

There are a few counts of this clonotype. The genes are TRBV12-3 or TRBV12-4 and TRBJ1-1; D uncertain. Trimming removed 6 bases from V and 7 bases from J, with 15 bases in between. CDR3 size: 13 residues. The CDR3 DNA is TGTGCCAGCAGGCGGACTGCGTGGGGTGAAGCTTTCTTT. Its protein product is CASRRTAWGEAFF.

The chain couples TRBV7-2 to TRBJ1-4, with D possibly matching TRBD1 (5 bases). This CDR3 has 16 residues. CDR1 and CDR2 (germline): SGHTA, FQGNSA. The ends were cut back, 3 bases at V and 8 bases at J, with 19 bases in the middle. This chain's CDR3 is CASSLGRRGVGEKLFF. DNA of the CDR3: TGTGCCAGCAGCTTGGGACGGAGGGGCGTAGGGGAAAAACTGTTTTTT. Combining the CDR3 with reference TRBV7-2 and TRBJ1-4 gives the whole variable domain GAGVSQSPSNKVTEKGKDVELRCDPISGHTALYWYRQSLGQGLEFLIYFQGNSAPDKSGLPSDRFSAERTGGSVSTLTIQRTQQEDSAVYLCASSLGRRGVGEKLFFGSGTQLSVL.